This T cell receptor (beta chain) was captured in a study of blood T cell repertoires in COVID-19. Study as a whole: The United States, Italy and Spain were the sources of the acute and convalescent COVID-19 samples.

Authors' analysis steps: Researchers report that nucleated cell counts were estimated from reference gene primer amplification. The protocol was immunoSEQ multiplex PCR, while the TCRdb copy is restricted to in-frame clones and leaves out a portion. That table supplies the V and J calls and clone size; D and trimming were determined from the DNA. The sample has 150,000 to 200,000 clones; more than 70% are singletons. Germline lookup yields CDR1 LNHDA and CDR2 SQIVND (reference sequence). J was trimmed by 0 bases and V by 8 bases; bases with no gene match: 3. The CDR3 is 13 residues long. V usage is TRBV19 and J usage is TRBJ1-1; 7 bases agree with TRBD1. The sample consisted of peripheral blood. This TCR came from a woman aged 55-70 years with acute or convalescent COVID-19. The CDR3 protein is CASQGQLNTEAFF. The CDR3 DNA follows: TGTGCCAGTCAGGGACAGCTGAACACTGAAGCTTTCTTT.